This TCR beta chain was recovered during a study of shared clonotypes between healthy human individuals. Profiling relied on immunoSEQ multiplex PCR, and the TCRdb table lists in-frame clones only, not all of them. The top ten hold approximately 1.5% of the sample, which has about 1 million clones, roughly 80% seen once. This clone turned up a few times. The CDR3 covers 15 residues. The germline CDR1 and CDR2 sequences are LGHNA and YNFKEQ. Trimming pared 4 bases from V and 7 bases from J, leaving 17 bases between. This receptor was identified in a man aged 18 to 30 in good health. Sequencing used memory CD4+ T cells sorted from blood. Subset denoted: CD45RA-negative fraction. The chain employs TRBV4-2 and TRBJ1-5; D remains unclear. CDR3: CASSPLFSGGQPQHF. CDR3 coding DNA: TGTGCCAGCAGCCCCCTATTCTCCGGAGGCCAGCCCCAGCATTTT.